Listed below are T cell receptor beta chains from one sample, sequenced in a study of cytomegalovirus exposure and HLA in healthy donors. Clones were sequenced by immunoSEQ multiplex PCR, and TCRdb holds only the in-frame ones, with some missing. This table has approximately 210,000 clones, about 90% appearing once. Sequencing was carried out using PBMCs. These receptor sequences come from a woman aged 18-29 years in good health and CMV-seronegative. The CDR3 runs from the conserved cysteine through the conserved F or W. The D gene is left open where the match is weak. The size of a clone is reported for some rows only, either as once, few or many, or as a class for expanded clones.

V,size,length,J,D,CDR3,DNA
TRBV13,few,11,TRBJ2-1,-,CASSFSREQFF,TGTGCCAGCAGCTTTTCGAGGGAGCAGTTCTTC
TRBV5-1,-,15,TRBJ1-3,-,CASRPGHSSGNTIYF,TGCGCCAGCCGCCCGGGACACAGCTCTGGAAACACCATATATTTT
TRBV7-9,few,12,TRBJ1-1,-,CASSFSQGQAFF,TGTGCCAGCAGCTTTAGCCAGGGGCAAGCTTTCTTT
TRBV6-1,-,14,TRBJ2-7,TRBD1,CASEDRDRDYEQYF,TGTGCCAGCGAAGACCGGGACAGGGACTACGAGCAGTACTTC
TRBV9,-,17,TRBJ2-7,TRBD2,CASSDSSGLAGVNEQYF,TGTGCCAGCAGCGACTCCTCAGGACTAGCGGGAGTTAACGAGCAGTACTTC
TRBV6-1,-,13,TRBJ1-1,-,CASKSGVNTEAFF,TGTGCCAGCAAATCAGGGGTGAACACTGAAGCTTTCTTT
TRBV9,-,15,TRBJ2-2,TRBD2,CASSPRTRSTGELFF,TGTGCCAGCAGCCCCCGGACTAGGAGCACCGGGGAGCTGTTTTTT
TRBV13,-,14,TRBJ1-1,-,CASSLARMNTEAFF,TGTGCCAGCTCCCTGGCCCGCATGAACACTGAAGCTTTCTTT
TRBV6-1,-,15,TRBJ2-1,TRBD2,CASSSLAGGSDEQFF,TGTGCCAGCAGTAGTCTAGCGGGAGGCAGCGATGAGCAGTTCTTC
TRBV30,few,12,TRBJ1-2,-,CAWRWQAGGYTF,TGTGCCTGGAGGTGGCAGGCTGGCGGCTACACCTTC
TRBV28,-,15,TRBJ1-1,TRBD1,CASREQGGRNTEAFF,TGTGCCAGCAGAGAACAGGGGGGGAGGAACACTGAAGCTTTCTTT
TRBV7-2,-,13,TRBJ1-2,-,CASSLDSSYGYTF,TGTGCCAGCAGCTTGGACAGTTCCTATGGCTACACCTTC
TRBV2,few,13,TRBJ2-7,TRBD1,CASSPAGGYEQYF,TGTGCCAGCAGTCCGGCAGGGGGCTACGAGCAGTACTTC
TRBV28,-,14,TRBJ1-1,-,CASSFTRGGTEAFF,TGTGCCAGCAGTTTCACCAGGGGAGGGACTGAAGCTTTCTTT
TRBV29-1,-,11,TRBJ2-7,-,CSVEAGQRVYF,TGCAGCGTTGAAGCAGGCCAGAGGGTGTACTTC
TRBV7-9,-,16,TRBJ1-1,-,CASSLRGPWINTEAFF,TGTGCCAGCAGCTTAAGGGGCCCATGGATCAACACTGAAGCTTTCTTT
TRBV15,-,16,TRBJ2-7,TRBD1,CATSRDTDRVRYEQYF,TGTGCCACCAGCAGAGACACGGACAGGGTGCGGTACGAGCAGTACTTC
TRBV28,once,14,TRBJ2-1,-,CASSHRKGLHEQFF,TGTGCCAGCAGCCACAGGAAGGGCCTCCATGAGCAGTTCTTC
TRBV11-2,once,15,TRBJ2-2,TRBD2,CASSRLAGHTGELFF,TGTGCCAGCAGTAGACTAGCGGGGCACACCGGGGAGCTGTTTTTT
TRBV11-2,-,16,TRBJ2-1,TRBD1,CASRAAGGRGGNEQFF,TGTGCCAGCAGGGCCGCAGGGGGTCGTGGGGGAAATGAGCAGTTCTTC
TRBV5-1,-,13,TRBJ2-5,-,CASRGQIQETQYF,TGCGCCAGCAGAGGACAGATCCAAGAGACCCAGTACTTC
TRBV28,-,17,TRBJ1-2,-,CASSRTGTQKRNYGYTF,TGTGCCAGCAGTCGGACCGGGACACAAAAAAGGAACTATGGCTACACCTTC
TRBV5-1,-,14,TRBJ1-1,TRBD1,CASSWDRGLTEAFF,TGCGCCAGCAGCTGGGACAGGGGGCTGACTGAAGCTTTCTTT
TRBV27,-,14,TRBJ2-3,-,CASRSLALTDTQYF,TGTGCCAGCAGGAGTCTAGCGCTGACAGATACGCAGTATTTT
TRBV4-2,-,18,TRBJ2-3,-,CASSQDLNPDSSTDTQYF,TGTGCCAGCAGCCAAGATCTTAATCCAGACTCTAGCACAGATACGCAGTATTTT
TRBV27,few,13,TRBJ1-4,-,CASSFRTNEKLFF,TGTGCCAGCAGTTTCCGGACTAATGAAAAACTGTTTTTT
TRBV25-1,-,14,TRBJ1-2,TRBD1,CASSDPGQGYGYTF,TGTGCCAGCAGTGACCCGGGACAGGGTTACGGCTACACCTTC
TRBV7-9,-,15,TRBJ2-7,-,CASSSGFDRSYEQYF,TGTGCCAGCAGCTCCGGTTTCGACAGATCCTACGAGCAGTACTTC
TRBV27,few,14,TRBJ2-7,TRBD1,CASSATGAPYEQYF,TGTGCCAGCAGTGCGACAGGGGCCCCCTACGAGCAGTACTTC